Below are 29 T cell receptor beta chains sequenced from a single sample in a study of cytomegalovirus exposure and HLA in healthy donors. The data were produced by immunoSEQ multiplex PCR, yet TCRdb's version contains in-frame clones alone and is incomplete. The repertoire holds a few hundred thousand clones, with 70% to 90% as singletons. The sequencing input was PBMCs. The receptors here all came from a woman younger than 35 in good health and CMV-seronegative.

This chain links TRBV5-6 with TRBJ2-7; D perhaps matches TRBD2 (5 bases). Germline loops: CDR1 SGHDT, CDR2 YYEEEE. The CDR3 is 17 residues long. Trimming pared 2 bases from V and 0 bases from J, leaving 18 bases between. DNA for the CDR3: TGTGCCAGCAGCTTATTTCCTAGCCCCATAAACTCCTACGAGCAGTACTTC. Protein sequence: CASSLFPSPINSYEQYF. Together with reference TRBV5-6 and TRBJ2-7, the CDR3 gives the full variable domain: DAGVTQSPTHLIKTRGQQVTLRCSPKSGHDTVSWYQQALGQGPQFIFQYYEEEERQRGNFPDRFSGHQFPNYSSELNVNALLLGDSALYLCASSLFPSPINSYEQYFGPGTRLTVT.

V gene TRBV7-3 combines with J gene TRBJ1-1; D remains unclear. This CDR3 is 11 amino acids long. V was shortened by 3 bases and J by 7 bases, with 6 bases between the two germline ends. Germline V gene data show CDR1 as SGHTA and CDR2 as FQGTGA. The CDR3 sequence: CASSLPYEAFF. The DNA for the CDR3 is TGTGCCAGCAGCTTGCCCTATGAAGCTTTCTTT.

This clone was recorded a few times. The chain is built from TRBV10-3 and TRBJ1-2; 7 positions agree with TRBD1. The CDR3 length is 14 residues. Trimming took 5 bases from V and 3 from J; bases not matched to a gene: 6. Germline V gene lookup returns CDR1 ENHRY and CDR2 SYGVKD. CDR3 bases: TGTGCCATCAGTAAACAGGGGCAGGACTATGGCTACACCTTC. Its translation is CAISKQGQDYGYTF.

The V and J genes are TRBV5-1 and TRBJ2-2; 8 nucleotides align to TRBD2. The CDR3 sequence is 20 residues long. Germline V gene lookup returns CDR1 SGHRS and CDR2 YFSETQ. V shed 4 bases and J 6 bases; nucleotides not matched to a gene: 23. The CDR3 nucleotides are TGCGCCAGCAGCCACGAAACCCTCCTAACTAAGAGCGGGAGTCCCGGGGAGCTGTTTTTT. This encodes CASSHETLLTKSGSPGELFF.

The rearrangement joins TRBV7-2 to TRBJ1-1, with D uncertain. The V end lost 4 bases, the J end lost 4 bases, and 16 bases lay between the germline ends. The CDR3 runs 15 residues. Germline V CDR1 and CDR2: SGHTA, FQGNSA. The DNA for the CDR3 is TGTGCCAGCAGCTCCAACAGCCTCCCAGGCACTGAAGCTTTCTTT. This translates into CASSSNSLPGTEAFF.

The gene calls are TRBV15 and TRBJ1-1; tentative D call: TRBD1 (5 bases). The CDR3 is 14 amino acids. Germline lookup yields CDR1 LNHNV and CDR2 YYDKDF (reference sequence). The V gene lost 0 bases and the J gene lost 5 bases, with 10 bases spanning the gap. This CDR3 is CATSRDQGGTEAFF. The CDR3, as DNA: TGTGCCACCAGCAGAGATCAGGGAGGGACTGAAGCTTTCTTT.

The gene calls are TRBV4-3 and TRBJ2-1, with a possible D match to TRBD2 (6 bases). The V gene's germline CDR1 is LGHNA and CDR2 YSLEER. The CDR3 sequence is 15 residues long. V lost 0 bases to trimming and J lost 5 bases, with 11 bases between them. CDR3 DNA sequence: TGCGCCAGCAGCCAAGATAGGTCGGGGGACAATGAGCAGTTCTTC. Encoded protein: CASSQDRSGDNEQFF.

This chain's CDR3 is CASSPGLDNQPQHF. The CDR3 DNA reads as TGTGCCAGCAGCCCGGGGTTGGACAATCAGCCCCAGCATTTT. This chain uses TRBV9 with TRBJ1-5, with D uncertain. Germline values: CDR1 SGDLS, CDR2 YYNGEE. Trimming stripped 4 bases from V and 3 bases from J, with 11 bases between. CDR3 length: 14 residues.

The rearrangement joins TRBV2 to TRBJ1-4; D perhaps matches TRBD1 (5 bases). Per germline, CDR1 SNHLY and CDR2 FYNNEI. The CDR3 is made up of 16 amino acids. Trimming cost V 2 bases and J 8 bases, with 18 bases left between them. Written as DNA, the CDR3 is TGTGCCAGCAGTGAAACCGGGGGAGCCGCGGGGGAAAAACTGTTTTTT. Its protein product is CASSETGGAAGEKLFF.

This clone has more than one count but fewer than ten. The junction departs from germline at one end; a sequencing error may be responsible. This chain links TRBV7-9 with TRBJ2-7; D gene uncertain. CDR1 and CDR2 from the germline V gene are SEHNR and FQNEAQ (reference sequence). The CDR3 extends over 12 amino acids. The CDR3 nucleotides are TGTGCCAGCACCTTAGGGCGGTCCGAGCAGTACTTC. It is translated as CASTLGRSEQYF.

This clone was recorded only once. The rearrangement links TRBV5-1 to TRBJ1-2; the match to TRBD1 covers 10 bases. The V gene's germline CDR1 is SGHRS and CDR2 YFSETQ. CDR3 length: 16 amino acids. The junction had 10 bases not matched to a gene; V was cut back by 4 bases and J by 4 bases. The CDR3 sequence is CASSRPDRGQIYGYTF. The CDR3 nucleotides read TGCGCCAGCAGCCGGCCCGACAGGGGGCAAATCTATGGCTACACCTTC.

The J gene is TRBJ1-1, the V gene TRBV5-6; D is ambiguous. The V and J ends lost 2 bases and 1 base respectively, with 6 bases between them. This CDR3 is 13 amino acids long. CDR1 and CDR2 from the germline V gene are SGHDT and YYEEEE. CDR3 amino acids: CASSFEGNTEAFF. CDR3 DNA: TGTGCCAGCAGCTTTGAGGGGAACACTGAAGCTTTCTTT.

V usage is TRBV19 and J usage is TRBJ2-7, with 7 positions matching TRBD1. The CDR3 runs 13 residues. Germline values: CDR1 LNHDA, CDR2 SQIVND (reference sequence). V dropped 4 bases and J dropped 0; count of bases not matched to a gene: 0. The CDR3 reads CASSNRGSYEQYF. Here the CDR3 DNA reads TGTGCCAGTAGTAACAGGGGCTCCTACGAGCAGTACTTC.

The CDR3: CASSLLGLGQGGTEAFF. CDR3 coding DNA: TGCGCCAGCAGCTTGTTAGGTTTGGGACAGGGAGGCACTGAAGCTTTCTTT. V gene TRBV5-1 combines with J gene TRBJ1-1; 9 nucleotides line up with TRBD1. Germline V lookup: CDR1 SGHRS, CDR2 YFSETQ. V lost 1 base to trimming and J lost 4 bases; unmatched junction nucleotides: 11. The CDR3 loop spans 17 amino acids.

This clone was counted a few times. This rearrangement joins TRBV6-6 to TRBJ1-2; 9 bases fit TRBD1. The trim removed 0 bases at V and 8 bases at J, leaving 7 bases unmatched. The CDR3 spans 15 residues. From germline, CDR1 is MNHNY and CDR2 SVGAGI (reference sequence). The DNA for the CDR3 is TGTGCCAGCAGTTACTCGGACAGGGGAGAAGGAGGCTACACCTTC. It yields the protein CASSYSDRGEGGYTF.

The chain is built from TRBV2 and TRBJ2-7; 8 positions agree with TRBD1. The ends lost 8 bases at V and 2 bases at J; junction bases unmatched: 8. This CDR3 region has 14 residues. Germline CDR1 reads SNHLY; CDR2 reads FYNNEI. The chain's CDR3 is CASGSGQGPYEQYF. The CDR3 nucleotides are TGTGCCAGCGGTAGCGGACAGGGCCCCTACGAGCAGTACTTC.

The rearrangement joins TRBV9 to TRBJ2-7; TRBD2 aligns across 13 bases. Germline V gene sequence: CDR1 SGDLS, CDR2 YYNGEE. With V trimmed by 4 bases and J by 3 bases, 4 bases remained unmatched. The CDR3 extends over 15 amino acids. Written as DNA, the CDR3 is TGTGCCAGCAGCCCCGGGACTAGCGGGAACTACGAGCAGTACTTC. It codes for CASSPGTSGNYEQYF.

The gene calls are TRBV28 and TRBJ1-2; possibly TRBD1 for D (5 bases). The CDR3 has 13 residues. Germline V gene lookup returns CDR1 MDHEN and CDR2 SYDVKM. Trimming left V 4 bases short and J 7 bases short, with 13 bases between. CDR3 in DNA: TGTGCCAGCAGTTCCGGGGGGGTAGGTGGCTACACCTTC. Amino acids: CASSSGGVGGYTF.

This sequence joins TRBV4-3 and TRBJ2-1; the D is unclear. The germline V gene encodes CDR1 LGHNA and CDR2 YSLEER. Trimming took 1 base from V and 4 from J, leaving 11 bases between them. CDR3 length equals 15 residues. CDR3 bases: TGCGCCAGCAGCCAAGGCGCGGCTGGGTACAATGAGCAGTTCTTC. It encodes CASSQGAAGYNEQFF.

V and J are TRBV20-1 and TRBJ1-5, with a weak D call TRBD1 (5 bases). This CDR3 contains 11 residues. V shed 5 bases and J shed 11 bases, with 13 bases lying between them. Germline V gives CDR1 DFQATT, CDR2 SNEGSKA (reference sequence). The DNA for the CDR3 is TGCAGTGCTCGGGGGTTTTGGGCCCAGCATTTT. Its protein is CSARGFWAQHF.

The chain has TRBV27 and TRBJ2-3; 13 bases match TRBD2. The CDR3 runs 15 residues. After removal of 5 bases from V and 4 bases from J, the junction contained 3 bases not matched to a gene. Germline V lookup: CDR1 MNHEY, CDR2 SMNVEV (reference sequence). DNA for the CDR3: TGTGCCAGCAGTAGGACTAGCGGGAGAGCAGATACGCAGTATTTT. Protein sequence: CASSRTSGRADTQYF.

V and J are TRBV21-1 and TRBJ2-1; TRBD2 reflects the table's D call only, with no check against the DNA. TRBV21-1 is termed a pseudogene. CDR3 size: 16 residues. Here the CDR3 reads CASSKGMSGGRNEQFF. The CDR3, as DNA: TGTGCCAGCAGCAAAGGCATGTCGGGGGGGCGTAATGAGCAGTTCTTC.

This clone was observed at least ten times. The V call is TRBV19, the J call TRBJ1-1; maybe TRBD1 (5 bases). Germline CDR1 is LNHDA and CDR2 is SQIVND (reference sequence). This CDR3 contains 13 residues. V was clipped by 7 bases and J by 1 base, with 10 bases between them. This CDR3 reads CASKRQKNTEAFF. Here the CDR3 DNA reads TGTGCCAGTAAGAGACAGAAGAACACTGAAGCTTTCTTT.

CDR3 sequence: CASSLGTGGSYEQYF. The CDR3 nucleotides are TGCGCCAGCAGCTTGGGAACCGGGGGCTCCTACGAGCAGTACTTC. This rearrangement joins TRBV5-1 to TRBJ2-7; tentatively, D is TRBD2 (6 bases). There are 15 residues in the CDR3. The germline V gene encodes CDR1 SGHRS and CDR2 YFSETQ. V was trimmed by 0 bases and J by 0 bases, leaving 10 bases between them.

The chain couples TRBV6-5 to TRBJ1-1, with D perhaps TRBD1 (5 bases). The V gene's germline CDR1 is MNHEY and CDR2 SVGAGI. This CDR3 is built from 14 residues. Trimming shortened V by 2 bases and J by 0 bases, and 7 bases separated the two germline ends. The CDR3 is CASSYQGMNTEAFF. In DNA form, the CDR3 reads TGTGCCAGCAGTTACCAGGGTATGAACACTGAAGCTTTCTTT.

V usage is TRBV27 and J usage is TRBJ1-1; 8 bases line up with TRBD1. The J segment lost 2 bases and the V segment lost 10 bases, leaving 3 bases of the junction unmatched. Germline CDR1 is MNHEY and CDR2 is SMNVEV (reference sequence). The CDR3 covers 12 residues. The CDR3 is CATQGVNTEAFF. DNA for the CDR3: TGTGCCACACAGGGGGTCAACACTGAAGCTTTCTTT.

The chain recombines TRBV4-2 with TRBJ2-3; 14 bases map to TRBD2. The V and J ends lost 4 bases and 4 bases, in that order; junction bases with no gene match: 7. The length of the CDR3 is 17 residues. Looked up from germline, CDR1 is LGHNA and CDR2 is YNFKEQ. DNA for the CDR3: TGTGCCAGCAGCCCGAGACTAGCGGGAGGGCCTGCAGATACGCAGTATTTT. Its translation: CASSPRLAGGPADTQYF.

The CDR3 is CASSEGDRVMKSFF. In nucleotides, the CDR3 is TGTGCCAGCAGTGAAGGGGACAGGGTTATGAAGTCTTTCTTT. V usage is TRBV6-1 and J usage is TRBJ1-1; 9 nucleotides align to TRBD1. J gave up 12 bases and V 1 base, and 9 bases lay outside the gene matches. This CDR3 contains 14 residues. Germline V gene sequence: CDR1 MNHNS, CDR2 SASEGT.

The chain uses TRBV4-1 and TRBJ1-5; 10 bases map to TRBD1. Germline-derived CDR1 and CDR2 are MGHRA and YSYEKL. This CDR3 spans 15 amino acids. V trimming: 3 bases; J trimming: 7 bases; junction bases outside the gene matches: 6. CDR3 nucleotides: TGCGCCAGCAGCCAGGGGACAGGGGAATTCCAGCCCCAGCATTTT. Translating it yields CASSQGTGEFQPQHF.